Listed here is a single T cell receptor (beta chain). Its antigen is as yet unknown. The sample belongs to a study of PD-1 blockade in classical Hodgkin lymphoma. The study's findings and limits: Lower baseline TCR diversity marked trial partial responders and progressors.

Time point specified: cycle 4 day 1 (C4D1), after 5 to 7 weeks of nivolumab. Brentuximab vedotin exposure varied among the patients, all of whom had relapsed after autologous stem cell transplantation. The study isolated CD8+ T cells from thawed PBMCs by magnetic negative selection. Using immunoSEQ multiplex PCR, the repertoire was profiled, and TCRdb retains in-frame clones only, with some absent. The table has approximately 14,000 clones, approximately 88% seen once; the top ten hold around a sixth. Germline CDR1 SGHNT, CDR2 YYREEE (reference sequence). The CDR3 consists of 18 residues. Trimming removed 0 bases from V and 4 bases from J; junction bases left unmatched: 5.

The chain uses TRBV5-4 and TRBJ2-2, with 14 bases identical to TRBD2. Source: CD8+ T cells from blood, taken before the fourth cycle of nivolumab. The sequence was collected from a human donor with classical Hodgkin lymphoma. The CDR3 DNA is TGTGCCAGCAGCTTGGGGGGACTAGCGGGGGCAACCACCGGGGAGCTGTTTTTT. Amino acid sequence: CASSLGGLAGATTGELFF.